This TCR beta chain originates from a study of T cells in Graves' hyperthyroidism and ophthalmopathy. General study points: Blood also held most thyroid clonotypes expanded beyond 0.001.

Germline CDR1 LNHDA, CDR2 SQIVND (reference sequence). The CDR3 length is 14 residues. V trimming: 6 bases; J trimming: 2 bases; junction bases outside the gene matches: 5. Diagnosis relied on clinical symptoms, serum thyroxine and TRAb, thyroid ultrasound and orbital computed tomography. A word on this clonotype: The antigen remains unidentified.

Amplification of TCR beta CDR3 regions was performed using RNA transcripts as template. First-round RT-PCR of the TCR CDR3 relied on the HTBI primer set. TCRdb independently ran MiXCR on the multiplex PCR reads; one entry per CDR3 protein. The sample lists 190,000 or so distinct CDR3 sequences; 15% to 20% were seen once. The V call is TRBV19, the J call TRBJ1-1, with 8 bases fitting TRBD1. The TCR was taken from a man in his forties or fifties with Graves' hyperthyroidism. Specimen: blood. The CDR3 nucleotides are TGTGCCAGTAGGATGGACAGGGAAAACACTGAAGCTTTCTTT. Translation: CASRMDRENTEAFF.